Shown below are 7 T cell receptor beta chains from a single sample sequenced in a study of cytomegalovirus exposure and HLA in healthy donors. PCR primers comprised 60 Vbeta and 13 Jbeta primers. Some clones are missing from TCRdb's copy, which holds only in-frame ones; the method was immunoSEQ multiplex PCR. The table includes under 80,000 clones, around 67% detected once. Sequencing was performed on PBMCs. All receptors derive from a woman younger than 45 in good health and CMV-seronegative.

This clone has just a few counts. V gene TRBV30 combines with J gene TRBJ2-7, with D perhaps TRBD1 (6 bases). V gave up 1 base and J gave up 2 bases, with 12 bases separating them. The CDR3 covers 14 residues. Germline CDR1 is GTSNPN and CDR2 is SVGIG (reference sequence). CDR3 sequence: CAWSEGKGAYEQYF. CDR3 bases: TGTGCCTGGAGTGAGGGGAAGGGGGCCTACGAGCAGTACTTC.

The chain has TRBV2 and TRBJ2-6, with 12 positions matching TRBD1. CDR1 and CDR2 from the germline V gene are SNHLY and FYNNEI. This CDR3 contains 17 residues. J gave up 0 bases and V 6 bases, and 3 bases lay outside the gene matches. The CDR3 region has the DNA TGTGCCAGCAGGGGACAGGGGGCGATCTCTGGGGCCAACGTCCTGACTTTC. This translates into CASRGQGAISGANVLTF.

This sequence joins TRBV30 and TRBJ1-6; no firm D call. This CDR3 is built from 14 residues. The germline V and J ends were trimmed by 0 bases and 7 bases, with 10 bases remaining between them. Germline CDR1 GTSNPN, CDR2 SVGIG (reference sequence). CDR3 sequence (DNA): TGTGCCTGGAGTGTACTCACAGACAATTCACCCCTCCACTTT. Translating it yields CAWSVLTDNSPLHF.

This chain joins TRBV6-1 and TRBJ2-1, with 9 positions matching TRBD1. Per germline, CDR1 MNHNS and CDR2 SASEGT. CDR3 size: 15 residues. V was clipped by 6 bases and J by 4 bases; unmatched bases: 7. Written as DNA, the CDR3 is TGTGCCAGCAGCCGAGGGACAGGGAGATACAATGAGCAGTTCTTC. Translated, it gives CASSRGTGRYNEQFF.

The chain combines TRBV5-4 with TRBJ1-2; D ambiguous. V lost 4 bases and J 4 bases, leaving 17 bases between the germline ends. Germline V gene data show CDR1 as SGHNT and CDR2 as YYREEE (reference sequence). This CDR3 has 15 amino acids. The CDR3 loop reads CASSPLGFEVYGYTF. CDR3 sequence (DNA): TGTGCCAGCAGCCCCCTCGGATTCGAGGTCTATGGCTACACCTTC.

The CDR3 here is CASSLAPTGKGETQYF. The CDR3 nucleotides are TGTGCCAGCAGCTTGGCCCCGACAGGAAAAGGGGAGACCCAGTACTTC. This chain connects TRBV5-6 to TRBJ2-5, with D perhaps matching TRBD1 (6 bases). Deletions cut 0 bases from V and 5 bases from J, with 17 bases between. CDR1 SGHDT and CDR2 YYEEEE come from the germline V gene. CDR3 length equals 16 residues. The whole variable domain, filled in from reference TRBV5-6 and TRBJ2-5, reads DAGVTQSPTHLIKTRGQQVTLRCSPKSGHDTVSWYQQALGQGPQFIFQYYEEEERQRGNFPDRFSGHQFPNYSSELNVNALLLGDSALYLCASSLAPTGKGETQYFGPGTRLLVL.

This chain uses TRBV5-1 with TRBJ2-7; D not certain. CDR1 and CDR2 from the germline V gene are SGHRS and YFSETQ. V lost 8 bases to trimming and J lost 4 bases, with 22 bases between them. The CDR3 covers 15 residues. Written as DNA, the CDR3 is TGCGCCAGTATTTTCAAGCAAGAGGCGGCATACGAGCAGTACTTC. Amino acids: CASIFKQEAAYEQYF.